This T cell receptor (beta chain) comes out of a study of cytomegalovirus exposure and HLA in healthy donors. Germline V gene sequence: CDR1 MNHNY, CDR2 SVGAGI (reference sequence). The CDR3 is made up of 14 amino acids. General observations from the study: Rates of TCR association differed by HLA locus in a later analysis, with DRB1 highest and HLA-C lowest. The authors judged a highly shared variant cluster likely a sequencing artifact. In a later analysis, common viral pathogens appeared linked to several of the most significant clusters.

The PCR ran on 60 Vbeta and 13 Jbeta primers. Under the authors' procedure: A later analysis tallied 87 million or so unique TCR beta chains, some 10 million of them shared. Method: immunoSEQ multiplex PCR; TCRdb's copy keeps in-frame clones and lacks some. V and J calls and clone size are those listed in that table; D and trimming were worked out from the DNA. The table lists around 200,000 clones, about 70% of them singletons. Note on this clone: As yet, its antigen is unknown.

The chain has TRBV6-6 and TRBJ2-5, with 12 positions matching TRBD1. The better agreement between TRBJ2-7 and the DNA end casts doubt on the J call. The sequence was collected from a man aged 40-55 years in good health and CMV-seropositive. Input material: PBMCs. CDR3 protein: CASSWGQGAHEQYF. The CDR3 nucleotides are TGTGCCAGCAGCTGGGGACAGGGGGCCCACGAGCAGTACTTC.